This T cell receptor beta chain was found in a study of cytomegalovirus exposure and HLA in healthy donors. About the study: The 100 to 150 validation repertoires were reported in a later analysis to have been generated on the same platform as the 666 first-cohort repertoires.

About this clone itself: Its specificity is unknown.

Points from the study as a whole: The tendency of first-cohort TCR clusters to co-occur in the 120 or so validation repertoires emerged from a later analysis. Some TCR beta chains (164 of them) were listed as cytomegalovirus-associated.

Assay: immunoSEQ multiplex PCR; the TCRdb copy retains only in-frame clones and omits some. The table records 120,000 to 150,000 clones, 88% of them present only once. The TCR originated in a woman between 18 and 29 years old in good health and CMV-seropositive. Sequenced: PBMCs.

This chain's CDR3 is CASSLNKGGGLYGYTF. The CDR3 DNA reads as TGTGCCAGCAGCCTTAACAAGGGCGGGGGACTGTATGGCTACACCTTC. This sequence joins TRBV7-8 and TRBJ1-2, with a tentative D call TRBD1 (5 bases). The germline V gene has CDR1 SGHVS and CDR2 FQNEAQ. This CDR3 is 16 amino acids long. Trimming stripped 5 bases from V and 5 bases from J, with 21 bases between. Looking up the rest from reference TRBV7-8 and TRBJ1-2 gives the full variable domain: GAGVSQSPRYKVAKRGQDVALRCDPISGHVSLFWYQQALGQGPEFLTYFQNEAQLDKSGLPSDRFFAERPEGSVSTLKIQRTQQEDSAVYLCASSLNKGGGLYGYTFGSGTRLTVV.